The clone carrying this TCR beta chain was detected ten times or more. What it binds is unknown. The data were taken from a study of identical twins. Study-wide results and limits: In zero-insertion analyses, partial confounding could arise from invariant MAIT and iNKT cells. Memory repertoires lacked the insertion deficit that abundant cord blood beta clonotypes showed. Beta out-of-frame sequences showed weaker excess sharing between twins.

Trimming left V 7 bases short and J 1 base short, with 8 bases between. This CDR3 comprises 12 residues. One entry per CDR3 protein, called by TCRdb with MiXCR from the 5' RACE reads. This sample yields approximately 260,000 distinct CDR3 sequences, of which 11% to 15% are seen a single time; 7% to 9.5% belongs to the top ten. This chain uses TRBV12-3 or TRBV12-4 with TRBJ2-7; D not resolved. The source is a woman under 30 in good health. Input material: memory (CD45RO+) T cells sorted from blood. The CDR3 nucleotides read TGTGCCAGCAAAGACACATCCTACGAGCAGTACTTC. It translates to CASKDTSYEQYF.